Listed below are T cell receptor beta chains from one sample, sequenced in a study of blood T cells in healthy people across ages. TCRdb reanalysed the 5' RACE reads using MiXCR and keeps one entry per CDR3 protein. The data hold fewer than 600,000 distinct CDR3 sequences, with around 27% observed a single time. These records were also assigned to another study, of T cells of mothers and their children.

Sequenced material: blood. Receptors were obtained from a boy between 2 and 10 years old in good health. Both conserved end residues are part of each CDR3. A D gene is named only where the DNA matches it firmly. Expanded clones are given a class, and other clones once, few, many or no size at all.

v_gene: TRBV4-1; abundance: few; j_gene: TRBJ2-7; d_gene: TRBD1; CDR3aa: CASGRDRGLYEQYF; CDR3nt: TGTGCCAGCGGCCGCGACAGGGGCCTCTACGAGCAGTACTTC
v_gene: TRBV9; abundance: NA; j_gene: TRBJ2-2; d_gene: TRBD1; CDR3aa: CASNRGAGVTGELFF; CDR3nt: TGTGCCAGCAACAGGGGGGCAGGGGTCACCGGGGAGCTGTTTTTT
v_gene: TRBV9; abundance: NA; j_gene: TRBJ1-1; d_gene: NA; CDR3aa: CASSVRGRGTEAFF; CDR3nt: TGTGCCAGCAGCGTACGGGGAAGGGGCACTGAAGCTTTCTTT
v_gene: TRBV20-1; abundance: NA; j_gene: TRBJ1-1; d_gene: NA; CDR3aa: CSAIVGRAEAFF; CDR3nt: TGCAGTGCTATAGTCGGAAGGGCTGAAGCTTTCTTT
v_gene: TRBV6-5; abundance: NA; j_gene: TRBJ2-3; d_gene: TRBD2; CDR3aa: CASSYSILAGGTSTDTQYF; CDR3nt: TGTGCCAGCAGTTACTCGATACTAGCGGGAGGGACGAGCACAGATACGCAGTATTTT
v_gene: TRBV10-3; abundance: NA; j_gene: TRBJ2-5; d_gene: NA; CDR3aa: CAISAAEMETQYF; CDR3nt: TGTGCCATCAGTGCGGCGGAGATGGAGACCCAGTACTTC
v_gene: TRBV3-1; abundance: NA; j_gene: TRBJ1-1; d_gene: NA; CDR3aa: CASSQGDLGDTEAFF; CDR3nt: TGTGCCAGCAGCCAGGGTGATCTTGGGGACACTGAAGCTTTCTTT
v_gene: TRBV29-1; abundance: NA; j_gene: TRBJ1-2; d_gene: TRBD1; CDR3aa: CSVKTGQGRYYGYAF; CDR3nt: TGCAGCGTCAAAACAGGACAGGGGCGTTACTATGGCTACGCCTTC
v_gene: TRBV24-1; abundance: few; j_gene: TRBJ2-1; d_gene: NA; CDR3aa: CATSGGPFYNEQFF; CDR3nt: TGTGCCACCAGTGGGGGTCCCTTTTACAATGAGCAGTTCTTC
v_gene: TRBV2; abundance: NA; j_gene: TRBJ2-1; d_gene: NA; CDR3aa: CASSDFPASYNEQFF; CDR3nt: TGTGCCAGCAGTGACTTCCCCGCCTCCTACAATGAGCAGTTCTTC
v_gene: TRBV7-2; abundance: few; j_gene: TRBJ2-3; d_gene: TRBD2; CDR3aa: CASSPTSVGTQYF; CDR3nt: TGTGCCAGCAGCCCCACTAGCGTCGGAACGCAGTATTTT
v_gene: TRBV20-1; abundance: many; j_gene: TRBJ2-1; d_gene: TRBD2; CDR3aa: CSARDPRTSTDEQFF; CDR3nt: TGCAGTGCTAGAGATCCCCGGACTAGTACGGATGAGCAGTTCTTC
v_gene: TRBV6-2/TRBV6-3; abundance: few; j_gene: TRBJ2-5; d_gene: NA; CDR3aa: CASSTARTLGGQETQYF; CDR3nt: TGTGCCAGCAGCACTGCCCGTACCCTCGGGGGACAAGAGACCCAGTACTTC
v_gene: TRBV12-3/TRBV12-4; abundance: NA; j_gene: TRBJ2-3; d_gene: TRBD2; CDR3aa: CASRRSGSTSTDTQYF; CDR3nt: TGTGCCAGCAGGAGGAGCGGGAGTACTAGCACAGATACGCAGTATTTT
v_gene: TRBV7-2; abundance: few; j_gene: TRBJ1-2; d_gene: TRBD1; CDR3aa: CASSLASGTAIYGYTF; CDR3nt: TGTGCCAGCAGCTTAGCCTCCGGGACAGCTATCTATGGCTACACCTTC
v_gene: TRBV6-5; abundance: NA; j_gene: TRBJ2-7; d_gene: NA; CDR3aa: CASSLGAGEQYF; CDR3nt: TGTGCCAGCAGTCTGGGGGCGGGGGAGCAGTACTTC
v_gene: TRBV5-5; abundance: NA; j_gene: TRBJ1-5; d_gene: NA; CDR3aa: CASSLVVGQPQHF; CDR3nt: TGTGCCAGCAGCTTGGTTGTGGGTCAGCCCCAGCATTTT
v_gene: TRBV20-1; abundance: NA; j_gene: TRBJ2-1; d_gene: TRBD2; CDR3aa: CSARDTSGSSYNEQFF; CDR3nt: TGCAGTGCTAGAGATACTAGCGGGAGTTCCTACAATGAGCAGTTCTTC
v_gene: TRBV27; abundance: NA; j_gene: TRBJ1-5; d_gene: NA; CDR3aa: CASSPVGGPQHF; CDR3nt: TGTGCCAGCAGTCCCGTGGGTGGGCCCCAGCATTTT
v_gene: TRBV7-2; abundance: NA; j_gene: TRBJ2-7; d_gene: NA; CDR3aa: CASSVGRTSYEQYF; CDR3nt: TGTGCCAGCAGCGTCGGGCGGACGTCCTACGAGCAGTACTTC
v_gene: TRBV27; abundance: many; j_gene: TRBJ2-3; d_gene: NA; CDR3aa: CASSGYTDTQYF; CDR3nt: TGTGCCAGCAGTGGCTACACAGATACGCAGTATTTT
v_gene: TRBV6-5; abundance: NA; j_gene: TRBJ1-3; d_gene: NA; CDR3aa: CASKAWTDSGNTIYF; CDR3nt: TGTGCCAGCAAGGCCTGGACGGACTCTGGAAACACCATATATTTT
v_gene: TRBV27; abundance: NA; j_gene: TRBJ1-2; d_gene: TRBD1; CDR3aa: CASSSPARDRGLRYTF; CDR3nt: TGTGCCAGCAGTTCACCTGCCCGGGACAGGGGACTGCGCTACACCTTC
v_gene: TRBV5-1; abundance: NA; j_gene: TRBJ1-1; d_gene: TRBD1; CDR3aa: CASSLEGTASLTEAFF; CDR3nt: TGCGCCAGCAGCTTGGAAGGGACAGCGTCCCTCACTGAAGCTTTCTTT
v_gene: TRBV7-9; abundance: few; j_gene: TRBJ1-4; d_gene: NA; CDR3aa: CASSLGNDEKLFF; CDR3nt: TGTGCCAGCAGCTTAGGGAATGATGAAAAACTGTTTTTT
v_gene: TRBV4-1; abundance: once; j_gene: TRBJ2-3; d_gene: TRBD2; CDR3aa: CASSQETSGTVDTQYF; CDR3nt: TGCGCCAGCAGCCAAGAAACCAGCGGGACGGTGGATACGCAGTATTTT
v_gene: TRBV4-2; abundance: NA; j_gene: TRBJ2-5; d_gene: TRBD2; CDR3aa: CASSQEGGLAGGGETQYF; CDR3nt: TGTGCCAGCAGCCAAGAAGGGGGTCTAGCGGGAGGGGGAGAGACCCAGTACTTC
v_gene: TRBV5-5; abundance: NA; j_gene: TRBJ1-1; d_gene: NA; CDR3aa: CASSTRLATEAFF; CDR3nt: TGTGCCAGCAGCACCAGGCTGGCCACTGAAGCTTTCTTT
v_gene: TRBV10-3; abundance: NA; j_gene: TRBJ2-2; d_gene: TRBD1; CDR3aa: CAISGWTGSTGELFF; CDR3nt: TGTGCCATCAGTGGGTGGACAGGATCCACCGGGGAGCTGTTTTTT
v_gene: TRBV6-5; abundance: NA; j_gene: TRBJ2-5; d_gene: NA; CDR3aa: CASSYGGAGETQYF; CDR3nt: TGTGCCAGCAGTTACGGTGGGGCGGGAGAGACCCAGTACTTC
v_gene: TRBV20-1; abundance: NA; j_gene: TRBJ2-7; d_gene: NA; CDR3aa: CSARGWGISEQYF; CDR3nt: TGCAGTGCTAGAGGATGGGGGATCAGCGAGCAGTACTTC
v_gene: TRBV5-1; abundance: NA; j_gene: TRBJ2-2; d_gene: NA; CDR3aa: CASREGGTGELFF; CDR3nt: TGCGCCAGCAGAGAGGGAGGAACCGGGGAGCTGTTTTTT
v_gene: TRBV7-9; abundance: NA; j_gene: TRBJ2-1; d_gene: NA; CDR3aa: CASSLDPGPCPFF; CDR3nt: TGTGCCAGCAGCTTAGATCCGGGACCTTGCCCGTTCTTC
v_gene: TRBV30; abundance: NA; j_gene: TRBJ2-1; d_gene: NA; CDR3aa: CAWSGGLAFNEQFF; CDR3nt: TGTGCCTGGAGTGGGGGACTGGCATTTAATGAGCAGTTCTTC
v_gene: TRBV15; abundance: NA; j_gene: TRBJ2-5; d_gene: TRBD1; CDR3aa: CATSGGQGPKTQYF; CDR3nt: TGTGCCACCAGCGGCGGACAGGGACCGAAGACCCAGTACTTC
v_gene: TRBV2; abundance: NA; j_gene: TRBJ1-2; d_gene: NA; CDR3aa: CASSDLGFGYGYTF; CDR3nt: TGTGCCAGCAGTGACCTAGGGTTCGGGTATGGCTACACCTTC
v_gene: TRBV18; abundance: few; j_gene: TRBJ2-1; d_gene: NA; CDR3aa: CASSPKAAPGNEQFF; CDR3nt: TGTGCCAGCTCACCAAAAGCGGCCCCGGGGAATGAGCAGTTCTTC
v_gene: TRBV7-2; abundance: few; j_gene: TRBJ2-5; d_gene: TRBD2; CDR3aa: CASSLRRSGRSETQYF; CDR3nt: TGTGCCAGCAGCTTACGCCGTAGCGGGAGGTCAGAGACCCAGTACTTC
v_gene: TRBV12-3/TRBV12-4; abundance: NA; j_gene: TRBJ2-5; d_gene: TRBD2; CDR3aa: CASSLASGVLGTQYF; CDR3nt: TGTGCCAGCAGTTTAGCTAGCGGGGTACTGGGGACCCAGTACTTC
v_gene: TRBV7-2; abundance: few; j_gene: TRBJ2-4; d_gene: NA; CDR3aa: CASSGAGVIAKNIQYF; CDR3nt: TGTGCCAGCAGCGGAGCAGGGGTGATAGCCAAAAACATTCAGTACTTC
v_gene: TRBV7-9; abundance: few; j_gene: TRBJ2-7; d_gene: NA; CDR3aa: CASSSGGPSYEQYF; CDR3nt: TGTGCCAGCAGCTCCGGCGGCCCTTCCTACGAGCAGTACTTC
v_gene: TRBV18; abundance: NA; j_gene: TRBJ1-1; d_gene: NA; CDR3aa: CASSPREPSKQTPNTEAFF; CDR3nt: TGTGCCAGCTCACCGAGAGAACCTTCCAAACAGACCCCGAACACTGAAGCTTTCTTT
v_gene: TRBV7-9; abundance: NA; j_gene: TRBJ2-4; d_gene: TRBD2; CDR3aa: CASSPSGRVKNIQYF; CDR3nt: TGTGCCAGCAGTCCTAGCGGGAGAGTCAAAAACATTCAGTACTTC
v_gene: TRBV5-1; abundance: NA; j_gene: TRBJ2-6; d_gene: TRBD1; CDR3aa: CASSVQGASGANVLTF; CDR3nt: TGCGCCAGCAGCGTCCAGGGGGCATCTGGGGCCAACGTCCTGACTTTC